These 27 T cell receptor beta chains were sequenced from one sample in a study of cytomegalovirus exposure and HLA in healthy donors. Vbeta (60) and Jbeta (13) primers were used in the PCR. The table came from immunoSEQ multiplex PCR; TCRdb's copy has only in-frame clones and leaves some out. The table records 150,000 to 200,000 clones, roughly three quarters of them present only once. The sequencing sample was made of PBMCs. The receptors derive from a woman aged 40-49 years in good health and CMV-seronegative.

This chain joins TRBV5-6 and TRBJ2-7; tentative D call: TRBD2 (5 bases). The CDR3 contains 13 residues. V shed 5 bases and J shed 2 bases, with 11 bases lying between them. In germline, CDR1 is SGHDT, CDR2 YYEEEE. CDR3 amino acids: CASSSGNPYEQYF. As DNA, the CDR3 is TGTGCCAGCAGTTCGGGGAATCCCTACGAGCAGTACTTC.

This chain uses TRBV6-4 with TRBJ2-3; the D gene is possibly TRBD1 (6 bases). CDR1 and CDR2 (germline): MRHNA, SNTAGT. This CDR3 contains 14 residues. V lost 4 bases, J lost 2 bases, and 10 bases lay in between. The CDR3 DNA is TGTGCCAGCAGTGCCACAGGGATCACAGATACGCAGTATTTT. Amino acids: CASSATGITDTQYF.

The chain is built from TRBV11-3 and TRBJ2-1, with a tentative D call TRBD2 (6 bases). Trimming pared 5 bases from V and 3 bases from J, leaving 14 bases between. This CDR3 region has 15 residues. CDR1 is SGHNT, CDR2 YENEEA, per germline. CDR3 sequence reads: CASSLWRGRYNEQFF. The DNA of the CDR3 is TGTGCCAGCAGCCTCTGGCGGGGACGCTACAATGAGCAGTTCTTC.

The rearrangement uses TRBV7-2 and TRBJ2-7; 8 nucleotides match TRBD2. V lost 5 bases to trimming and J lost 3 bases; unmatched junction nucleotides: 6. Looked up from germline, CDR1 is SGHTA and CDR2 is FQGNSA. The CDR3 runs to 14 residues. This CDR3 reads CASSRAGEHYEQYF. As DNA, the CDR3 is TGTGCCAGCAGCCGAGCGGGGGAACACTACGAGCAGTACTTC.

In its sample, this clone was seen once. The rearrangement uses TRBV5-1 and TRBJ2-7; 8 bases fit TRBD2. Germline lookup yields CDR1 SGHRS and CDR2 YFSETQ. The CDR3 extends over 14 amino acids. With V trimmed by 6 bases and J by 0 bases, 5 bases remained unmatched. The CDR3 DNA follows: TGCGCCAGCACTCCCGGGACTAGCTCCTACGAGCAGTACTTC. The encoded protein is CASTPGTSSYEQYF. Variable domain in full (rest from reference TRBV5-1 and TRBJ2-7): KAGVTQTPRYLIKTRGQQVTLSCSPISGHRSVSWYQQTPGQGLQFLFEYFSETQRNKGNFPGRFSGRQFSNSRSEMNVSTLELGDSALYLCASTPGTSSYEQYFGPGTRLTVT.

V gene TRBV9 combines with J gene TRBJ2-3; 12 bases agree with TRBD2. Germline assignment: CDR1 SGDLS and CDR2 YYNGEE. The CDR3 runs to 19 residues. J was trimmed by 4 bases and V by 0 bases; bases with no gene match: 12. CDR3: CASSVGFVGLAGGADTQYF. In DNA form, the CDR3 reads TGTGCCAGCAGCGTAGGGTTTGTTGGGCTAGCGGGGGGGGCAGATACGCAGTATTTT.

The chain links TRBV6-1 to TRBJ2-7, with 10 bases matching TRBD1. CDR3 length: 13 residues. J gave up 11 bases and V 6 bases, and 10 bases lay outside the gene matches. Germline assignment: CDR1 MNHNS and CDR2 SASEGT. CDR3 DNA sequence: TGTGCCAGCAGGGGGACAGGGGTTCACTGCGAGTACTTC. Translated: CASRGTGVHCEYF.

This sequence joins TRBV13 and TRBJ2-3; D possibly corresponds to TRBD1 (6 bases). Germline-derived CDR1 and CDR2 are PRHDT and FYEKMQ (reference sequence). V lost 2 bases, J lost 2 bases, and 8 bases lay in between. This CDR3 contains 14 residues. CDR3 residues: CASSLRQDTDTQYF. DNA of the CDR3: TGTGCCAGCAGCTTAAGACAGGACACAGATACGCAGTATTTT.

Regarding this clone: At one of its ends the junction is not consistent with the germline gene, which may arise from a read error. In DNA form, the CDR3 reads TGTGCCAGCAGCTACTCCACAATAAGCTCTGGGGCCAACGGCCTGACTTTC. Translation: CASSYSTISSGANGLTF. The chain employs TRBV7-9 and TRBJ2-6; tentatively, D is TRBD1 (5 bases). The CDR3 contains 17 residues. Per the germline V gene, CDR1 is SEHNR and CDR2 is FQNEAQ (reference sequence).

The J gene is TRBJ1-5, the V gene TRBV9; D is possibly TRBD1 (5 bases). This CDR3 is 13 amino acids long. Per the germline V gene, CDR1 is SGDLS and CDR2 is YYNGEE. V gave up 2 bases and J gave up 5 bases, with 8 bases separating them. The CDR3 is CASSVGQDQPQHF. CDR3 sequence (DNA): TGTGCCAGCAGCGTGGGGCAGGATCAGCCCCAGCATTTT. Based on the CDR3 plus reference TRBV9 and TRBJ1-5, the full variable domain is DSGVTQTPKHLITATGQRVTLRCSPRSGDLSVYWYQQSLDQGLQFLIQYYNGEERAKGNILERFSAQQFPDLHSELNLSSLELGDSALYFCASSVGQDQPQHFGDGTRLSIL.

This clone turned up a few times. CDR3: CASSLGSGGRETQYF. CDR3 nucleotide sequence: TGTGCCAGCAGTCTGGGTAGCGGGGGAAGAGAGACCCAGTACTTC. This chain connects TRBV5-6 to TRBJ2-5; 9 nucleotides line up with TRBD2. The CDR3 has 15 residues. Trimming removed 5 bases from V and 4 bases from J; junction bases left unmatched: 9. Germline CDR1 and CDR2: SGHDT and YYEEEE.

The rearrangement uses TRBV5-6 and TRBJ1-3; D possibly corresponds to TRBD1 (5 bases). V lost 3 bases to trimming and J lost 0 bases, with 13 bases between them. The germline gives CDR1 SGHDT, CDR2 YYEEEE. The CDR3 totals 16 residues. The CDR3 reads CASSSGTAFSGNTIYF. CDR3 DNA sequence: TGTGCCAGCAGCTCCGGGACTGCTTTCTCTGGAAACACCATATATTTT.

Of note for this clone: Relative to the germline gene, one junction end is altered; a read error may explain this. V and J are TRBV4-1 and TRBJ2-2; 14 nucleotides line up with TRBD2. This CDR3 spans 17 amino acids. Germline CDR1 MGHRA, CDR2 YSYEKL. The CDR3: CASSRGTSGRETEELFF. Written as DNA, the CDR3 is TGCGCCAGCAGCCGCGGGACTAGCGGGAGAGAGACCGAGGAGCTGTTTTTT.

The genes are TRBV11-2 and TRBJ2-7; D is perhaps TRBD1 (6 bases). This CDR3 region has 15 residues. Trimming left V 1 base short and J 3 bases short, with 13 bases between. Germline CDR1 and CDR2: SGHAT and FQNNGV. The CDR3 loop is CASSLAPDRNYEQYF. In DNA, the CDR3 is TGTGCCAGCAGCTTAGCCCCGGACAGAAACTACGAGCAGTACTTC.

This clone has only a few counts. The V and J genes are TRBV6-6 and TRBJ1-1; D may be TRBD1 (6 bases). This CDR3 region has 16 residues. The V gene's germline CDR1 is MNHNY and CDR2 SVGAGI (reference sequence). The V end was cut by 6 bases, the J end by 1 base, with 18 bases between. The CDR3 nucleotides are TGTGCCAGCAGCCATTCCCCGGACAGAAAGAACACTGAAGCTTTCTTT. As protein: CASSHSPDRKNTEAFF.

The chain combines TRBV10-3 with TRBJ2-7, with a possible D match to TRBD2 (5 bases). Looked up from germline, CDR1 is ENHRY and CDR2 is SYGVKD. V lost 4 bases and J lost 2, with 15 bases in between. The CDR3 is 15 amino acids. As DNA, the CDR3 is TGTGCCATCAGTGTAGGCCTAGCAGCCCCCTACGAGCAGTACTTC. Translating it yields CAISVGLAAPYEQYF.

The chain has TRBV7-2 and TRBJ2-5, with TRBD2 matching 13 bases. This CDR3 has 16 amino acids. V shed 5 bases, J shed 4 bases, and the junction held 7 bases outside the gene matches. Germline V CDR1 and CDR2: SGHTA, FQGNSA. The CDR3 DNA sequence: TGTGCCAGCAGCGGGCGACTAGCGGGAGGTAGAGAGACCCAGTACTTC. Protein product: CASSGRLAGGRETQYF.

This clone was seen only a few times. The gene calls are TRBV2 and TRBJ1-5; possible D gene TRBD1, 6 bases. V was cut by 3 bases and J by 5 bases, with 14 bases left in between. CDR1 is SNHLY, CDR2 FYNNEI, per germline. The CDR3 has 15 residues. The CDR3 loop is CASSDGTGLHQPQHF. CDR3 DNA: TGTGCCAGCAGTGATGGAACAGGGCTCCATCAGCCCCAGCATTTT.

The rearrangement uses TRBV7-2 and TRBJ2-4, with 7 nucleotides matching TRBD1. CDR3 length: 13 residues. V was clipped by 4 bases and J by 4 bases; unmatched bases: 1. Germline V CDR1 and CDR2: SGHTA, FQGNSA. CDR3 loop: CASSSRGKNIQYF. The CDR3 nucleotides read TGTGCCAGCAGCTCCAGGGGGAAAAACATTCAGTACTTC.

This sequence joins TRBV7-2 and TRBJ2-7, with a tentative D call TRBD2 (6 bases). This CDR3 contains 16 residues. V was clipped by 7 bases and J by 0 bases, with 19 bases between them. Germline loops: CDR1 SGHTA, CDR2 FQGNSA. In nucleotides, the CDR3 is TGTGCCAGCACCCCCACCGGGACTTCCGACTCCTACGAGCAGTACTTC. It codes for CASTPTGTSDSYEQYF.

In regard to this clone: The same CDR3 can be traced to other DNA sequences in this sample. The chain combines TRBV5-4 with TRBJ2-3, with a possible D match to TRBD2 (6 bases). Trimming pared 4 bases from V and 0 bases from J, leaving 12 bases between. Germline loops: CDR1 SGHNT, CDR2 YYREEE (reference sequence). This CDR3 spans 15 amino acids. CDR3: CASSLGRGSTDTQYF. The CDR3 DNA reads as TGTGCCAGCAGCCTCGGGCGGGGAAGCACAGATACGCAGTATTTT.

The V and J genes are TRBV29-1 and TRBJ2-5, with 11 bases aligning to TRBD2. Germline trimming cut 1 base from V and 5 bases from J; bases unmatched to any gene: 6. Germline V lookup: CDR1 SQVTM, CDR2 ANQGSEA. The CDR3 is 15 residues long. CDR3 nucleotides: TGCAGCGTTGAAGGACTAGCGGGGACCAAGGAGACCCAGTACTTC. Its protein product is CSVEGLAGTKETQYF.

The V and J genes are TRBV5-4 and TRBJ2-1, with TRBD1 identical over 12 bases. Germline V gene data show CDR1 as SGHNT and CDR2 as YYREEE (reference sequence). This CDR3 contains 16 residues. The trim removed 2 bases at V and 6 bases at J, leaving 6 bases unmatched. CDR3 residues: CASSFPRDRGPNEQFF. The CDR3 DNA reads as TGTGCCAGCAGCTTCCCCCGGGACAGGGGGCCCAATGAGCAGTTCTTC.

This chain links TRBV28 with TRBJ2-5, with 10 bases aligning to TRBD2. The V gene end was trimmed by 6 bases and the J gene end by 0 bases; junction bases not matched to a gene: 4. This CDR3 region has 15 residues. The germline V gene has CDR1 MDHEN and CDR2 SYDVKM. The CDR3 bases are TGTGCCAGCAGCTCGGGACTAGCGAACCAAGAGACCCAGTACTTC. This sequence encodes CASSSGLANQETQYF.

As regards this clone: The junction and the germline gene differ at one end; a read error may be behind it. The V gene is TRBV23-1, the J gene TRBJ1-6; 8 nucleotides align to TRBD1. TRBV23-1 is marked as an open reading frame, function uncertain. The length of the CDR3 is 20 residues. CDR3 coding DNA: TGCGCCAGCAGTCATCCGGACAGGGCCTACCTACGCTCCCATAATTCACCCCTCCACTTT. It encodes CASSHPDRAYLRSHNSPLHF.

This clone was recorded a few times. The V call is TRBV11-2, the J call TRBJ2-5, with D perhaps TRBD1 (6 bases). Matching the DNA end better, TRBJ2-7 makes the J call doubtful. The CDR3 is 18 residues long. The germline gives CDR1 SGHAT, CDR2 FQNNGV. The CDR3 region is CASRPISEQGRPTYEQYF. CDR3 sequence (DNA): TGTGCCAGCAGACCCATATCCGAACAGGGTCGTCCAACCTACGAGCAGTACTTC.

This clone has just a few counts. This sequence joins TRBV5-5 and TRBJ2-7, with 11 bases matching TRBD2. With 4 bases clipped from V and 4 bases from J, the junction kept 10 bases outside the gene matches. This CDR3 region has 16 residues. Germline V CDR1 and CDR2: SGHKS, YYEKEE (reference sequence). This CDR3 reads CASSATSGRPGYEQYF. In DNA, the CDR3 is TGTGCCAGCAGCGCAACTAGCGGGAGACCCGGGTACGAGCAGTACTTC.